The following is a TCR beta chain sequence with its context. Trimming cost V 5 bases and J 4 bases, with 14 bases left between them. The CDR3 length is 15 residues. The germline V gene has CDR1 LNHNV and CDR2 YYDKDF (reference sequence). As handled by the study authors: Amplifying reference gene primers gave estimates of nucleated cell counts. Only in-frame clones appear in the TCRdb table, and some are missing; sequencing was by immunoSEQ multiplex PCR. That table supplies the V and J calls and clone size; D and trimming were determined from the DNA. The data hold 110,000 or so clones, with over 75% observed a single time. This sample is part of a study of blood T cell repertoires in COVID-19. Study in general: The study drew acute and convalescent COVID-19 samples from the United States, Italy and Spain.

The chain uses TRBV15 and TRBJ1-4; the D gene is possibly TRBD1 (6 bases). The TCR was taken from a man between 70 and 80 years old with active or convalescent COVID-19. What was sequenced was peripheral blood. Here the CDR3 reads CATSSRTAVNEKLFF. CDR3 coding DNA: TGTGCCACCAGCTCAAGGACAGCTGTTAATGAAAAACTGTTTTTT.